One and the same sample provided the 7 T cell receptor beta chains below, sequenced in a study of shared clonotypes between healthy human individuals. Measured with immunoSEQ multiplex PCR; TCRdb has only the in-frame clones, and not every one. The sample includes millions of clones, approximately 94% of them seen just once. The material sequenced was naive CD4+ T cells sorted from blood. Noted subset: CD45RA+ positively selected. Receptor source: a man aged 18 to 30 in good health.

The rearrangement joins TRBV28 to TRBJ2-2, with D perhaps TRBD2 (7 bases). The CDR3 length is 15 residues. The germline CDR1 and CDR2 sequences are MDHEN and SYDVKM. V dropped 7 bases and J dropped 2 bases, with 14 bases sitting between them. CDR3 DNA sequence: TGTGCCAGCATCAAAGGGGGGGCCAACACCGGGGAGCTGTTTTTT. This sequence encodes CASIKGGANTGELFF.

This clone was counted a single time. The V call is TRBV6-5, the J call TRBJ1-2; no clear D gene. CDR1 is MNHEY and CDR2 is SVGAGI in the germline V gene. Between the trimmed V and J ends, which lost 0 bases and 0 bases, there was a span of 11 bases. The CDR3 runs to 16 residues. The CDR3 DNA is TGTGCCAGCAGTTACTCGAGGCAGCGGGCTAACTATGGCTACACCTTC. Translated: CASSYSRQRANYGYTF.

V is TRBV29-1 and J is TRBJ1-5; 8 nucleotides align to TRBD1. From germline, CDR1 is SQVTM and CDR2 ANQGSEA. V shed 6 bases and J 7 bases; nucleotides not matched to a gene: 11. The length of the CDR3 is 14 residues. The CDR3 loop reads CSVGSTGDYQPQHF. CDR3 nucleotides: TGCAGCGTGGGCTCGACAGGGGACTACCAGCCCCAGCATTTT.

The J gene is TRBJ2-3, the V gene TRBV4-1; TRBD2 aligns across 10 bases. Germline loops: CDR1 MGHRA, CDR2 YSYEKL. With 3 bases clipped from V and 4 bases from J, the junction kept 7 bases outside the gene matches. The CDR3 has 16 residues. Here the CDR3 reads CASSHPGLANADTQYF. The CDR3, as DNA: TGCGCCAGCAGCCACCCGGGACTAGCGAACGCAGATACGCAGTATTTT.

J is TRBJ1-1 and V is TRBV6-5, with D possibly TRBD1 on 5 matching bases. CDR1 is MNHEY and CDR2 is SVGAGI in the germline V gene. The CDR3 sequence is 15 residues long. The V and J ends lost 6 bases and 0 bases respectively, with 14 bases between them. The CDR3 DNA reads TGTGCCAGCAGGAGACAGAAACTAATGAACACTGAAGCTTTCTTT. It specifies CASRRQKLMNTEAFF.

This chain links TRBV7-2 with TRBJ2-5, with 14 bases fitting TRBD2. The CDR3 loop spans 15 amino acids. The junction had 8 bases not matched to a gene; V was cut back by 4 bases and J by 10 bases. CDR1 and CDR2 (germline): SGHTA, FQGNSA. The CDR3 spells CASSSRGLAGEVQYF. The CDR3 coding sequence is TGTGCCAGCAGCTCCCGGGGACTAGCGGGGGAGGTCCAGTACTTC. The full variable domain, in which reference TRBV7-2 and TRBJ2-5 provide the parts outside the CDR3, is GAGVSQSPSNKVTEKGKDVELRCDPISGHTALYWYRQSLGQGLEFLIYFQGNSAPDKSGLPSDRFSAERTGGSVSTLTIQRTQQEDSAVYLCASSSRGLAGEVQYFGPGTRLLVL.

This clone was recorded only once. This chain joins TRBV19 and TRBJ2-1, with a tentative D call TRBD2 (5 bases). The germline V gene has CDR1 LNHDA and CDR2 SQIVND (reference sequence). The CDR3 contains 13 residues. V lost 6 bases and J lost 11, with 17 bases in between. CDR3 DNA sequence: TGTGCCAGTAGCGACGTTCGTGAGGGCCAGCAGTTCTTC. This gives the protein CASSDVREGQQFF.